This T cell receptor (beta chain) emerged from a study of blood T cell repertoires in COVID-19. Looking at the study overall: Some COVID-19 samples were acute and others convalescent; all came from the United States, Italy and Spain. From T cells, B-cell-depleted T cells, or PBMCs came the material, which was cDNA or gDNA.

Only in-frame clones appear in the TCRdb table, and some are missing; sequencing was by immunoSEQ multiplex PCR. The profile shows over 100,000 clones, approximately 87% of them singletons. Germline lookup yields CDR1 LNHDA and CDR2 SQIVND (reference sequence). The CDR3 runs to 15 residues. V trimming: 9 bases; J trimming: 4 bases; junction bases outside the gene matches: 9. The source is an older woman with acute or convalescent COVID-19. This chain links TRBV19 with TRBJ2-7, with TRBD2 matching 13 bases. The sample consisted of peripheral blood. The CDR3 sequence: CASGPGLAGSYEQYF. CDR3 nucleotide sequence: TGTGCCAGCGGACCGGGACTAGCGGGATCTTACGAGCAGTACTTC.